The entry below describes one T cell receptor (beta chain). No antigen is known for it. This specimen belongs to a study of radiotherapy plus CTLA-4 blockade in lung cancer. General study results and limits: According to reports, early shifts in blood T cell clones, alongside interferon-beta, forecast response most accurately.

Germline V CDR1 and CDR2: MDHEN, SYDVKM. J lost 5 bases, V lost 7 bases, and 9 bases had no gene match. The CDR3 consists of 14 residues. Clones were read by immunoSEQ multiplex PCR, and TCRdb kept only the in-frame ones, dropping some. This table has fewer than 55,000 clones, 80% to 90% appearing once. This TCR derives from a human donor with non-small cell lung cancer whose response to radiotherapy plus ipilimumab could not be evaluated. The sample here was peripheral blood, taken from a patient treated with radiotherapy plus ipilimumab. The chain carries TRBV28 and TRBJ2-7; 9 bases match TRBD2. CDR3: CASTPGLALNEQYF. In DNA, the CDR3 is TGTGCCAGCACCCCGGGACTAGCCCTGAACGAGCAGTACTTC.